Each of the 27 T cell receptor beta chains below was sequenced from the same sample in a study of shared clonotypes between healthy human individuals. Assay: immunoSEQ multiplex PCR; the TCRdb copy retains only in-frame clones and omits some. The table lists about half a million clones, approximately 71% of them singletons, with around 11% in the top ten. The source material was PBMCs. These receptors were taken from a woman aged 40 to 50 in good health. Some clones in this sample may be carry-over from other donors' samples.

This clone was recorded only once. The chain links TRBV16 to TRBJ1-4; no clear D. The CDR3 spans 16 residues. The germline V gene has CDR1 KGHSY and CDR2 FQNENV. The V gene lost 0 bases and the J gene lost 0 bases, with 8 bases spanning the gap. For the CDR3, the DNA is TGTGCCAGCAGCCAATCAGGCGGGGCAACTAATGAAAAACTGTTTTTT. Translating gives CASSQSGGATNEKLFF.

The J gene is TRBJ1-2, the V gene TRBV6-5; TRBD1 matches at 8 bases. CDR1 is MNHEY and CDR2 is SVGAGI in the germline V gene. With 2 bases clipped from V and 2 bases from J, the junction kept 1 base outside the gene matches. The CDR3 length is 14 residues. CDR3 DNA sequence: TGTGCCAGCAGTTACCAGGGGGCGAACTATGGCTACACCTTC. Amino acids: CASSYQGANYGYTF.

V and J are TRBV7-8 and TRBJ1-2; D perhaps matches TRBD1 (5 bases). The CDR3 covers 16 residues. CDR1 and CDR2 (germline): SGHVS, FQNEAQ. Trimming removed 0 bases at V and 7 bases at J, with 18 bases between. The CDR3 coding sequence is TGTGCCAGCAGCTTAGCGGAGCCAGGGCGGTTGGGTGGCTACACCTTC. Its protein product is CASSLAEPGRLGGYTF.

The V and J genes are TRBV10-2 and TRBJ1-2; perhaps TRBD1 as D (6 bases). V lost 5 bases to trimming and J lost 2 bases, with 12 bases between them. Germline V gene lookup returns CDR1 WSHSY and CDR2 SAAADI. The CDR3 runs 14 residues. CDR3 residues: CASSLQGENYGYTF. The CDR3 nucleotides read TGCGCCAGCAGTTTACAGGGAGAGAACTATGGCTACACCTTC.

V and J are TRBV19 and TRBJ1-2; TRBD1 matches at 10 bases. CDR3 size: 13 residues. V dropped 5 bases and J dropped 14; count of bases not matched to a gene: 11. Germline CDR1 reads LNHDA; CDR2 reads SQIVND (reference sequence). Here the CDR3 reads CASSPIGQGDLTF. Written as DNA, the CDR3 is TGTGCCAGTAGTCCCATTGGACAGGGGGACTTAACCTTC.

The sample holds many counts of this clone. The CDR3 nucleotides read TGCAGCGCCTTTGACGTGAACACTGAAGCTTTCTTT. It codes for CSAFDVNTEAFF. J is TRBJ1-1 and V is TRBV29-1; D unclear. Per germline, CDR1 SQVTM and CDR2 ANQGSEA. V lost 7 bases and J lost 0, with 9 bases in between. The CDR3 extends over 12 amino acids.

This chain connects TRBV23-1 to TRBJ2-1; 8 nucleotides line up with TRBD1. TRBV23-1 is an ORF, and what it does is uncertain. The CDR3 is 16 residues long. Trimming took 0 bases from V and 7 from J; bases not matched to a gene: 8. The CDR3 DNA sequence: TGCGCCAGCAGTCAATCCAGCCATGGACAGGGAAATGAGCAGTTCTTC. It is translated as CASSQSSHGQGNEQFF.

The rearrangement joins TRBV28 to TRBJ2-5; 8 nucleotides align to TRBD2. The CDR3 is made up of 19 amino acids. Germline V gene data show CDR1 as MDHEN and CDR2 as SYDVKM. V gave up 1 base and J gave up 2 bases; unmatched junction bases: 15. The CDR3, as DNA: TGTGCCAGCAGTTTATTCAGCGGGGGAGGGAGGTTCGGGCAAGAGACCCAGTACTTC. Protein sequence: CASSLFSGGGRFGQETQYF.

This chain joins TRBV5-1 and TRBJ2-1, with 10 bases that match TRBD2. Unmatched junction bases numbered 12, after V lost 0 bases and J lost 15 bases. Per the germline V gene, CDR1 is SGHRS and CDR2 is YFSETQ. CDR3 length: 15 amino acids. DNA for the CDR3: TGCGCCAGCAGCTTGGGGGGACTAGCGTCCCCCCTGGGGTTCTTC. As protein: CASSLGGLASPLGFF.

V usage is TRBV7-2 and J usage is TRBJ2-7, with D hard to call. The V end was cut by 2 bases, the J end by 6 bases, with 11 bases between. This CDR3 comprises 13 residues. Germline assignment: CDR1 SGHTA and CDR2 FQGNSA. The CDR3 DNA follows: TGTGCCAGCAGCTTAATTCCAGGTAGCGAGCAGTACTTC. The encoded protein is CASSLIPGSEQYF. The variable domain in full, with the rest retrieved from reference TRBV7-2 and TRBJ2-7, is GAGVSQSPSNKVTEKGKDVELRCDPISGHTALYWYRQSLGQGLEFLIYFQGNSAPDKSGLPSDRFSAERTGGSVSTLTIQRTQQEDSAVYLCASSLIPGSEQYFGPGTRLTVT.

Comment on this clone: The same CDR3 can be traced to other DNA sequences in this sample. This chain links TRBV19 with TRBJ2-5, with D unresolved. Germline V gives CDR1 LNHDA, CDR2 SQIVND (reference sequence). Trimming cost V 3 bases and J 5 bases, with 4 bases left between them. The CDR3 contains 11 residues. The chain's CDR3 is CASSMGETQYF. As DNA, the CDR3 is TGTGCCAGTAGTATGGGGGAGACCCAGTACTTC.

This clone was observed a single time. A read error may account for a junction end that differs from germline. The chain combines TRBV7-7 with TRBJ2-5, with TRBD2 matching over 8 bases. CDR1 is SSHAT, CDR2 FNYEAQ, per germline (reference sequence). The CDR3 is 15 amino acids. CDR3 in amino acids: CASSFGAGEVETQYF. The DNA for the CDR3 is TGTGCTAGCAGCTTCGGAGCGGGAGAAGTAGAGACCCAGTACTTC.

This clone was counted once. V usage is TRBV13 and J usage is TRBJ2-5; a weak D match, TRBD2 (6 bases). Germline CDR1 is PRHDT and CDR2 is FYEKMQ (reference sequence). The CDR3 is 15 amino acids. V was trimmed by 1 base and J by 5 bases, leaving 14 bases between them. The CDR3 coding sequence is TGTGCCAGCAGCTTAGCCGGGAGTGGCTTGGAGACCCAGTACTTC. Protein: CASSLAGSGLETQYF.

Here the CDR3 DNA reads TGCGCCAGCACCCTCCGAGGGGTCGGCTCCTACGAGCAGTACTTC. It yields the protein CASTLRGVGSYEQYF. The chain links TRBV5-1 to TRBJ2-7; D possibly matches TRBD1 or TRBD2 (5 bases each). The V gene lost 6 bases and the J gene lost 0 bases, with 16 bases spanning the gap. The germline CDR1 and CDR2 sequences are SGHRS and YFSETQ. The CDR3 is 15 amino acids. Filled out from reference TRBV5-1 and TRBJ2-7, the complete variable domain reads KAGVTQTPRYLIKTRGQQVTLSCSPISGHRSVSWYQQTPGQGLQFLFEYFSETQRNKGNFPGRFSGRQFSNSRSEMNVSTLELGDSALYLCASTLRGVGSYEQYFGPGTRLTVT.

The CDR3 DNA is TGCGCCAGCAGTGGGACTAGCGGGAAGAAGGCGGGGTACGAGCAGTACTTC. As protein: CASSGTSGKKAGYEQYF. The gene calls are TRBV5-1 and TRBJ2-7; 13 nucleotides match TRBD2. There are 17 residues in the CDR3. With 5 bases clipped from V and 4 bases from J, the junction kept 12 bases outside the gene matches. Germline-derived CDR1 and CDR2 are SGHRS and YFSETQ.

This CDR3 is CASSRGLAGGAKGYEQYF. CDR3 DNA sequence: TGCGCCAGCAGCCGAGGACTAGCGGGAGGTGCTAAAGGATACGAGCAGTACTTC. J is TRBJ2-5 and V is TRBV4-1, with TRBD2 matching 14 bases. TRBJ2-7 explains the end of the DNA better; the J call may be wrong. Germline V lookup: CDR1 MGHRA, CDR2 YSYEKL. This CDR3 is built from 18 residues.

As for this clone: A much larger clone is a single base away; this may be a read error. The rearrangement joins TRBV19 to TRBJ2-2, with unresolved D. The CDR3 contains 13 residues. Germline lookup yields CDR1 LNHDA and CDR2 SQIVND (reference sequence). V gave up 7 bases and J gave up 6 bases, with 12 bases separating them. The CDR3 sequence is CASNMDVPGELFF. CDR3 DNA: TGTGCCAGTAATATGGACGTTCCCGGGGAGCTGTTTTTT.

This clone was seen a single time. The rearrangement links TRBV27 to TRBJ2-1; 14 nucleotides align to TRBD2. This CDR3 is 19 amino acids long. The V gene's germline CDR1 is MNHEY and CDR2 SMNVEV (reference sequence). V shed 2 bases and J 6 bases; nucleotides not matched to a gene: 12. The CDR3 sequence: CASSLARTSGRIEFNEQFF. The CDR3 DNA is TGTGCCAGCAGTTTAGCCAGGACTAGCGGGAGGATAGAGTTCAATGAGCAGTTCTTC.

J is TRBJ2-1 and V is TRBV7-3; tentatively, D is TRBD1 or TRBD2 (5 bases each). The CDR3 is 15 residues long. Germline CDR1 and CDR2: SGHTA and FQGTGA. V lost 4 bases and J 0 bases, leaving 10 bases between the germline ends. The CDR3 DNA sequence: TGTGCCAGCAGCTCCCAGGGAGCCTCCTACAATGAGCAGTTCTTC. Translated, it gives CASSSQGASYNEQFF.

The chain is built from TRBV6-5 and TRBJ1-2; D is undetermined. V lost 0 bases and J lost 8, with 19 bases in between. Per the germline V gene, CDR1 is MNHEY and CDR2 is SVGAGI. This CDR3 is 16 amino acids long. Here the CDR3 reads CASSYSSWSLRSGYTF. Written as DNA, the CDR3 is TGTGCCAGCAGTTACTCATCCTGGTCCCTCCGGTCGGGCTACACCTTC.

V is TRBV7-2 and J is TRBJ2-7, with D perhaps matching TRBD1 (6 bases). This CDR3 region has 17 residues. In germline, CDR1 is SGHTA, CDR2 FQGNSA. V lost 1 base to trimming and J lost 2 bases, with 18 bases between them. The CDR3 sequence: CASSLDGTPYPAYEQYF. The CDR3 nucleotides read TGTGCCAGCAGCTTAGATGGGACACCATATCCAGCCTACGAGCAGTACTTC.

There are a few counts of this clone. The CDR3 DNA reads TGTGCCAGCGGGCCGGGAGCCCCGGCGGCCCAGTACTTC. This codes for CASGPGAPAAQYF. The J gene is TRBJ2-5, the V gene TRBV19; D may be TRBD2 (6 bases). V was clipped by 9 bases and J by 9 bases, with 20 bases between them. CDR3 size: 13 residues. Germline CDR1 reads LNHDA; CDR2 reads SQIVND (reference sequence).

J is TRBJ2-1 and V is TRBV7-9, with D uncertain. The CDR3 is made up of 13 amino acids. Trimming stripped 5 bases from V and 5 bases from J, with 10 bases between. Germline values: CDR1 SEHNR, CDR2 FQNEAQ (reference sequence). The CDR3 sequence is CASSPGPNNEQFF. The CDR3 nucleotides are TGTGCCAGCAGCCCGGGCCCGAACAATGAGCAGTTCTTC.

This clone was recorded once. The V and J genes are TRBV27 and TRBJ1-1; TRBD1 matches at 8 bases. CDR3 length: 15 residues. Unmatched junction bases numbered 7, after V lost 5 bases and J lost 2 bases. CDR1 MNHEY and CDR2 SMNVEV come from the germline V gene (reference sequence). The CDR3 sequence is CASSPWDRRNTEAFF. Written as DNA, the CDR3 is TGTGCCAGCAGTCCATGGGACAGGCGAAACACTGAAGCTTTCTTT.

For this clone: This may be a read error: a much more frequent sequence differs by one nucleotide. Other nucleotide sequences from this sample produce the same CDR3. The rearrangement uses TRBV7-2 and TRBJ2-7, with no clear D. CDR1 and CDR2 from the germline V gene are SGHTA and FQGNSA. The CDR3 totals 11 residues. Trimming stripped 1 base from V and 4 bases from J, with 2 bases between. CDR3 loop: CASSLVYEQYF. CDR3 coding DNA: TGTGCCAGCAGCTTAGTATACGAGCAGTACTTC.

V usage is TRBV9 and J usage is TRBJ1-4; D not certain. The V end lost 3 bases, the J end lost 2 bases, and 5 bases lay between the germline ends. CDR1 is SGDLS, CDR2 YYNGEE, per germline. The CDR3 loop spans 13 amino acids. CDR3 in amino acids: CASSAPTNEKLFF. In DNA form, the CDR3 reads TGTGCCAGCAGCGCCCCCACTAATGAAAAACTGTTTTTT.

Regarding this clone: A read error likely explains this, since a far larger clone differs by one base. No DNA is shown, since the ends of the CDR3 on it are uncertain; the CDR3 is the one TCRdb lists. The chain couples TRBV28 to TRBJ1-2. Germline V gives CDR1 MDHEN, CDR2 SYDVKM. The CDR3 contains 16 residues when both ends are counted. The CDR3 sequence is CASSFVGAGTNYGYAF.